Sequencing of this T cell receptor beta chain was carried out in a study of T cells in Graves' hyperthyroidism and ophthalmopathy (dated by TCRdb to about 2019). Describing the broader study: Peripheral blood was collected at initial diagnosis, before any treatment. Whether ophthalmopathy could be predicted prospectively was tested in an independent validation cohort made up of some 20 hyperthyroidism patients plus 17 patients who later progressed to ophthalmopathy. The 75 to 100 discovery patients were divided at random into training and test sets in a 7:3 ratio. To identify distinguishing TCR V-J signatures, a discovery cohort of about 100 patients was used, comprising 43 with Graves' ophthalmopathy and around 60 with stable Graves' hyperthyroidism. Once sampling was done, hyperthyroidism patients were given methimazole at a starting dose of 30 mg daily, whereas ophthalmopathy patients were given high-dose intravenous methylprednisolone. In addition, the study compared T-cell repertoires in thyroid tissue and in blood from several Graves' hyperthyroidism patients. The paper describes TCR Vbeta CDR3 sequencing of 120 to 150 peripheral blood samples, made up of 40 to 45 ophthalmopathy patients, roughly 75 hyperthyroidism patients and 17 progressor patients. The study at large found these results: Most expanded thyroid clonotypes (frequency above 0.001) were also found in blood, which suggests that blood repertoires may mirror thyroid immune responses. Ophthalmopathy was separated from stable hyperthyroidism by a 13 V-J signature model, with around 88% sensitivity and 81% to 82% specificity obtained in cross-validation and 80%/75% obtained in testing. In validation, progression to ophthalmopathy was predicted by the model with around 71% sensitivity and about 72% specificity, a median of approximately 6.5 months before onset. No statistical method was used to fix the sample size in advance, and group allocation was not hidden from the investigators.

Per the germline V gene (reference sequence), LNHNV is the CDR1 and YYDKDF is the CDR2. Trimming leaves V shorter by 9 bases and J shorter by 6 bases, with the junction holding 16 bases beyond the gene matches. CDR3 length: 15 amino acids, cysteine to phenylalanine. The sequence is cut down to CDR3 DNA, 45 bases in frame from base 1. Ophthalmopathy patients had moderately to severely active disease, with a Clinical Activity Score of 3 or more, a NOSPECS grade of 4 or more, and a disease duration of less than 3 months. The study excluded patients with uncontrolled infections, other autoimmune diseases, pregnancy or lactation. Clinical symptoms, serum thyroxine and TRAb, thyroid ultrasound, and orbital computed tomography formed the basis for the diagnoses. PBMCs were isolated from 10 ml of fresh peripheral blood by Ficoll-Paque density gradient centrifugation. Total RNA was extracted using Trizol reagent, and RNA quality was assessed on an Agilent 2100 Bioanalyzer.

The TCR beta CDR3 regions were amplified from the RNA transcripts. For the first round of RT-PCR on the TCR CDR3, the HTBI primer set was used together with the Qiagen OneStep RT-PCR kit. A second multiplex PCR round built the libraries, followed by size selection and purification. Libraries were sequenced paired-end with 100 bp reads on an Illumina HiSeq2000. Processing in the source paper ran as follows. SOAPnuke was used to process the raw data, removing reads that contained adapters or uncalled bases, had a mean Phred below 15, or lacked an exact match to the constant primer or identifier. COPE v1.2.5 was used to merge the high-quality paired reads, and each unique nucleotide sequence was defined as a clonotype. Clonotypes were aligned to IMGT TRBV, TRBD and TRBJ reference segments using MiTCR v1.1. The analysis included only V-J combinations with a frequency above 0.0001, which together covered around 99% of the repertoires. A TCS score was defined as the ratio between F50 (clonal expansion) and ExV (chaos), using BLOSUM62-based TCRdist between CDR3 peptides within each V-J. Welch's t-statistics and random forest reduced just over 500 V-J features to fewer than 15, which were used in a naive Bayes classifier (R e1071). Thyroid-blood repertoire similarity was quantified with the Morisita-Horn index. TCRdb reprocessed the public reads (quality trimming at Q25 with fastp, clone calling with MiXCR) and kept in-frame beta chains. Under each unique CDR3 protein, matching rows form one entry showing the most common genes and DNA. The V and J calls here are based on TCRdb, not the publication. In this sample the table shows about 610,000 distinct CDR3 sequences, about 15% of which occur a single time. Around 4.5% of the sample comes from the top ten.

The sample holds a few counts of this clonotype. Its antigen is currently not known. Per-nucleotide qualities are absent, and no much larger clonotype sits a single base away. The sequence was obtained from a woman aged 40 to 55 with Graves' ophthalmopathy. The specimen was blood. The rearrangement combines TRBV15 with TRBJ1-2, with 7 central nucleotides matching TRBD1. The sequenced DNA is TGTGCCACAAGAAACACAGGGGAGGCGTCCGATGGCTACACCTTC. This encodes CATRNTGEASDGYTF.